One and the same sample provided the 14 T cell receptor beta chains below, sequenced in a study of long-term antiretroviral therapy in people with HIV (dated by TCRdb to between 2022 and 2023). The immunoSEQ hsTCRB v3.0 assay was used at survey level resolution for TRB variable region sequencing. The source is immuneACCESS, and TCRdb retained only in-frame sequences with V and J called. Part of the clones is not carried over; for the studies checked, unresolved V genes explain less than half of this, and the remainder is unexplained. Across this sample there are 20,000 to 25,000 clones, with less than 85% seen only once. The ten largest clones add up to about 12% of the sample. Sequenced material: unsorted PBMCs, taken 1.7 to 1.8 years before starting antiretroviral therapy. The receptors derive from a woman aged 40-49 years with HIV.

In its sample, this clone was seen a few times. The chain is built from TRBV6-5 and TRBJ2-7, with TRBD1 matching over 7 bases. J lost 3 bases, V lost 9 bases, and 8 bases had no gene match. The germline CDR1 and CDR2 sequences are MNHEY and SVGAGI. The CDR3 totals 13 residues. The DNA for the CDR3 is TGTGCCAGTGAGGACAGGCTTCGCTACGAGCAGTACTTC. Its protein product is CASEDRLRYEQYF.

V is TRBV27 and J is TRBJ2-1, with 7 bases identical to TRBD1. In germline, CDR1 is MNHEY, CDR2 SMNVEV (reference sequence). Trimming removed 3 bases from V and 2 bases from J; junction bases left unmatched: 4. This CDR3 contains 15 residues. CDR3 in DNA: TGTGCCAGCAGTTTCGGGCAGGGGGCCTACAATGAGCAGTTCTTC. This codes for CASSFGQGAYNEQFF.

The chain employs TRBV5-5 and TRBJ2-1; TRBD1 aligns across 8 bases. V trimming: 3 bases; J trimming: 8 bases; junction bases outside the gene matches: 10. The CDR3 length is 15 residues. Germline V gives CDR1 SGHKS, CDR2 YYEKEE (reference sequence). For the CDR3, the DNA is TGTGCCAGCAGCTCCGGACAGGGCGTTGTCGATGAGCAGTTCTTC. The encoded protein is CASSSGQGVVDEQFF.

This clone was counted a single time. This sequence joins TRBV5-4 and TRBJ2-1; 10 nucleotides agree with TRBD2. CDR3 length: 15 amino acids. The V gene's germline CDR1 is SGHNT and CDR2 YYREEE (reference sequence). The V and J ends lost 5 bases and 2 bases, in that order; junction bases with no gene match: 4. This CDR3 is CASSWTSGTYNEQFF. In DNA form, the CDR3 reads TGTGCCAGCAGTTGGACTAGCGGAACCTACAATGAGCAGTTCTTC.

This clone was observed a few times. The genes are TRBV4-1 and TRBJ2-7, with 7 bases matching TRBD2. There are 13 residues in the CDR3. J gave up 5 bases and V 4 bases, and 5 bases lay outside the gene matches. Germline values: CDR1 MGHRA, CDR2 YSYEKL. CDR3 region: CASSRTSGHEQYF. CDR3 in DNA: TGCGCCAGCAGCCGGACTAGTGGTCACGAGCAGTACTTC.

The gene calls are TRBV6-6 and TRBJ1-1; tentative D call: TRBD1 (6 bases). From germline, CDR1 is MNHNY and CDR2 SVGAGI (reference sequence). CDR3 length equals 15 residues. Trimming took 6 bases from V and 1 from J, leaving 15 bases between them. The CDR3: CASRPNDRTNTEAFF. CDR3 nucleotide sequence: TGTGCCAGCAGACCGAATGACAGGACGAACACTGAAGCTTTCTTT.

This clone was detected only a few times. In DNA, the CDR3 is TGTGCCAGCAGCTTAGGGGACGGTTCGGGCGAGCAGTACTTC. Translating it yields CASSLGDGSGEQYF. The rearrangement joins TRBV5-8 to TRBJ2-7, with D perhaps given as TRBD1 or TRBD2 (5 bases each). CDR1 and CDR2 (germline): SGHTS, YDEGEE. Between the trimmed V and J ends, which lost 2 bases and 6 bases, there was a span of 15 bases. This CDR3 contains 14 residues.

The gene calls are TRBV4-3 and TRBJ2-3; 9 bases fit TRBD1. V lost 1 base and J lost 3; bases outside the gene matches: 5. This CDR3 is built from 16 residues. Germline V lookup: CDR1 LGHNA, CDR2 YSLEER. CDR3 sequence: CASSQVRTGATDTQYF. CDR3 nucleotide sequence: TGCGCCAGCAGCCAAGTGCGGACAGGGGCGACAGATACGCAGTATTTT.

The CDR3 protein is CASTGGQGSLMNTEAFF. For the CDR3, the DNA is TGTGCCAGCACGGGAGGACAGGGGTCGCTTATGAACACTGAAGCTTTCTTT. The chain joins TRBV7-8 to TRBJ1-1, with 9 bases that match TRBD1. Germline assignment: CDR1 SGHVS and CDR2 FQNEAQ. Trimming removed 7 bases from V and 0 bases from J; junction bases left unmatched: 12. The CDR3 is made up of 17 amino acids.

V usage is TRBV7-2 and J usage is TRBJ2-1, with D unclear. The ends were cut back, 2 bases at V and 12 bases at J, with 11 bases in the middle. The CDR3 is 12 residues long. Germline V gene sequence: CDR1 SGHTA, CDR2 FQGNSA. CDR3 nucleotides: TGTGCCAGCAGCTTACCGGAGTGGACGCAGTTCTTC. Translated: CASSLPEWTQFF.

This clone occurred a few times. The V call is TRBV2, the J call TRBJ1-4, with no clear D. The CDR3 sequence is 10 residues long. Germline V gene lookup returns CDR1 SNHLY and CDR2 FYNNEI. Deletions cut 8 bases from V and 13 bases from J, with 11 bases between. CDR3 sequence (DNA): TGTGCCAGCGGCGGGAATTTACTGTTTTTT. This encodes CASGGNLLFF.

V gene TRBV7-7 combines with J gene TRBJ2-2; 7 bases are a match to TRBD1. The V segment lost 2 bases and the J segment 6 bases; nucleotides outside the gene matches: 9. The CDR3 has 16 amino acids. Germline-derived CDR1 and CDR2 are SSHAT and FNYEAQ (reference sequence). In nucleotides, the CDR3 is TGTGCCAGCAGCTTAAAGGGGCAGGGGGTCCCCGGGGAGCTGTTTTTT. Its translation is CASSLKGQGVPGELFF.

The chain carries TRBV4-1 and TRBJ2-7; perhaps TRBD1 as D (5 bases). The CDR3 consists of 15 residues. V lost 1 base to trimming and J lost 7 bases, with 17 bases between them. Per germline, CDR1 MGHRA and CDR2 YSYEKL. The CDR3 spells CASSQALGQGREQYF. The CDR3 nucleotides read TGCGCCAGCAGCCAAGCCCTCGGGCAGGGCCGAGAGCAGTACTTC.

V is TRBV9 and J is TRBJ1-1; D uncertain. This CDR3 contains 14 residues. Germline CDR1 and CDR2: SGDLS and YYNGEE. V gave up 4 bases and J gave up 2 bases, with 12 bases separating them. Here the CDR3 reads CASSPHRRNTEAFF. CDR3 sequence (DNA): TGTGCCAGCAGCCCCCACCGCCGTAACACTGAAGCTTTCTTT.